The present T cell receptor beta chain was sequenced within a study of T-cell reconstitution after alpha-beta-depleted transplantation in children. The TCRbeta library was prepared with unique molecular identifiers. TCRdb reprocessed the PCR reads with MiXCR, giving one entry per CDR3 protein. The sample contains some 130,000 distinct CDR3 sequences, around 9.8% of which appear only once. CDR1 MNHNS and CDR2 SASEGT come from the germline V gene. Unmatched junction bases numbered 1, after V lost 5 bases and J lost 5 bases. CDR3 length: 13 residues. The receptor's source is a girl under two years old who had a stem cell transplant for combined immunodeficiency, so the T cells may come from the graft donor. The material was PBMCs, mostly from graft donor cells, obtained 180 days after TCRalphabeta/CD19-depleted stem cell transplant. The chain links TRBV6-1 to TRBJ1-5; 9 bases are a match to TRBD1. The CDR3 region is CASSTGGDQPQHF. CDR3 sequence (DNA): TGTGCCAGCAGTACAGGGGGCGATCAGCCCCAGCATTTT.